This entry lists 26 T cell receptor beta chains sequenced from one sample in a study of T cells in women clearing cervical HPV infection. Libraries were prepared by immunoSEQ multiplex PCR; TCRdb keeps only in-frame clonotypes and omits some of them. This sample's table reports 20,000 to 25,000 clones. Input material: blood buffy coat. These receptors were obtained from a woman between 18 and 75 years old with a cervical HPV16 infection that either progressed to CIN3+ or cleared (not recorded which).

With regard to this clone: The CDR3 is cut off 3 residues early in the read; its end comes from the germline J gene. This chain links TRBV29-1 with TRBJ1-1; D might be TRBD1 (6 bases). This CDR3 has 12 residues. Trimming cost V 1 base and J 5 bases, with 8 bases left between them. The germline gives CDR1 SQVTM, CDR2 ANQGSEA. CDR3 residues: CSVEVTGTEAFF. The DNA read from the CDR3 is TGCAGCGTTGAAGTCACAGGGACTGAA.

On this clone: The CDR3 end is not reached by the read, which stops 3 residues before it; the germline J gene fills it in. Other DNA sequences from this sample encode an identical CDR3 as well. The chain employs TRBV5-1 and TRBJ1-3; 11 bases map to TRBD1. V trimming: 4 bases; J trimming: 3 bases; junction bases outside the gene matches: 3. CDR1 and CDR2 (germline): SGHRS, YFSETQ. The CDR3 extends over 15 amino acids. CDR3 sequence: CASSTGQGGGNTIYF. The CDR3 DNA, read in part, is TGCGCCAGCAGCACGGGACAGGGGGGTGGAAACACC.

As concerns this clone: The read ends 3 residues shy of where the CDR3 ends; the end is completed using the germline J gene. This sequence joins TRBV18 and TRBJ2-4; no firm D call. CDR1 and CDR2 (germline): KGHSH, LQKENI. There are 14 residues in the CDR3. The DNA read from the CDR3 is TGTGCCAGCTCACCACGACCTTATAACTATGGT. Translation gives CASSPRPYNYG. The entire CDR3 protein reads CASSPRPYNYGQYF.

Comments on this clone: The CDR3 is cut off 3 residues early in the read; its end comes from the germline J gene. V and J are TRBV5-1 and TRBJ1-1, with a tentative D call TRBD1 (5 bases). V lost 4 bases and J 1 base, leaving 14 bases between the germline ends. This CDR3 contains 15 residues. Germline V lookup: CDR1 SGHRS, CDR2 YFSETQ. The covered CDR3 bases are TGCGCCAGCAGCCGTCCCGATGGACAGAACACTGAA. It specifies CASSRPDGQNTE. The full CDR3 protein reads CASSRPDGQNTEAFF.

Concerning this clone: The read terminates 3 residues before the CDR3 end, so the remaining end is supplied by the germline J gene. The V gene is TRBV7-2, the J gene TRBJ1-1; 9 positions agree with TRBD1. From germline, CDR1 is SGHTA and CDR2 FQGNSA. This CDR3 contains 15 residues. The CDR3 DNA, read in part, is TGTGCCAGCACCACAGGGACAGGGCAATACAATGAG. The encoded protein is CASTTGTGQYNE. The whole CDR3 reads CASTTGTGQYNEAFF.

Concerning this clone itself: At one end, the junction sequence differs from germline, possibly due to a read error. CDR3 DNA (partial): TGCGCCAGCAGCCCCTCGGACAGGGAGCCGTATGAAAAA. As protein: CASSPSDREPYEK. The whole CDR3 protein is CASSPSDREPYEKLFF. This chain joins TRBV4-2 and TRBJ1-4, with 8 bases identical to TRBD1. The CDR3 end lies 3 residues beyond the end of the read and is filled in from the germline J gene. This CDR3 contains 16 residues. From germline, CDR1 is LGHNA and CDR2 YNFKEQ.

Turning to this clone: Read coverage stops 3 residues before the CDR3 terminus; the germline J gene supplies the remainder. The chain joins TRBV28 to TRBJ2-3; D gene ambiguous. CDR3 length: 12 amino acids. Trimming took off 6 bases at V and 4 bases at J, with 8 bases between the two ends. From germline, CDR1 is MDHEN and CDR2 SYDVKM. The CDR3 bases that were read are TGTGCCAGCAGATCGAGCCCAGATACG. Protein: CASRSSPDT. The entire CDR3 protein is CASRSSPDTQYF.

As concerns this clone: The read is 3 residues too short to cover the CDR3 end, so that end is filled in from the germline J gene. V and J are TRBV10-3 and TRBJ2-4; 10 bases are a match to TRBD1. Germline lookup yields CDR1 ENHRY and CDR2 SYGVKD. The CDR3 has 14 residues. The CDR3 protein is CAISGQGARETQYF. The DNA read from the CDR3 is TGTGCCATCAGTGGACAGGGGGCGCGGGAGACT.

Remarks on this clone: The read stops 3 residues short of the end of the CDR3; the missing end is completed from the germline J gene. V is TRBV5-6 and J is TRBJ1-1; 7 bases are shared with TRBD1. Germline CDR1 and CDR2: SGHDT and YYEEEE. The CDR3 sequence is 12 residues long. Here the CDR3 reads CASSGTGAEAFF. CDR3 DNA (partial): TGTGCCAGCAGCGGCACAGGGGCAGAA.

Comment on this clone: The observed sequence ends 3 residues before the CDR3 terminus, with the missing tail filled in from the germline J gene. The chain couples TRBV2 to TRBJ2-4, with a tentative D call TRBD1 (7 bases). CDR1 is SNHLY and CDR2 is FYNNEI in the germline V gene. The CDR3 has 13 residues. CDR3 DNA (partial): TGTGCCAGCAGTGAACGGCAGGGGGGTCGT. It is translated as CASSERQGGR. The whole CDR3 sequence is CASSERQGGRQYF.

Turning to this clone: The CDR3 is cut off 3 residues early in the read; its end comes from the germline J gene. The chain combines TRBV7-9 with TRBJ2-3; TRBD1 is a possible D gene (5 bases). From germline, CDR1 is SEHNR and CDR2 FQNEAQ (reference sequence). V lost 4 bases and J lost 3, with 11 bases in between. The CDR3 runs 14 residues. This CDR3 is CASSSVGRTDTQYF. CDR3 bases read: TGTGCCAGCAGCTCGGTGGGGCGAACAGATACG.

A word on this clone: The read halts 3 residues ahead of the CDR3 end, with the missing end drawn from the germline J gene. The V and J genes are TRBV19 and TRBJ2-3, with 9 nucleotides matching TRBD1. Germline V gene sequence: CDR1 LNHDA, CDR2 SQIVND (reference sequence). This CDR3 has 16 amino acids. With V trimmed by 5 bases and J by 6 bases, 12 bases remained unmatched. The DNA read from the CDR3 is TGTGCCAGTAGTGCAATCACAGGGGGCGGGTTGGATACG. Protein product: CASSAITGGGLDT. The whole CDR3 protein reads CASSAITGGGLDTQYF. Full variable domain (remainder filled in from reference TRBV19 and TRBJ2-3): DGGITQSPKYLFRKEGQNVTLSCEQNLNHDAMYWYRQDPGQGLRLIYYSQIVNDFQKGDIAEGYSVSREKKESFPLTVTSAQKNPTAFYLCASSAITGGGLDTQYFGPGTRLTVL.

On this clone itself: The read ends 3 residues shy of where the CDR3 ends; the end is completed using the germline J gene. The chain has TRBV9 and TRBJ2-2; 10 bases map to TRBD2. The CDR3 has 19 amino acids. The germline CDR1 and CDR2 sequences are SGDLS and YYNGEE. The J segment lost 6 bases and the V segment lost 0 bases, leaving 14 bases of the junction unmatched. The part of the CDR3 DNA that was read is TGTGCCAGCAGCGTAGTCCAAGGTCTAGCGGGAGTAGGGGCCGGGGAG. This codes for CASSVVQGLAGVGAGE. The entire CDR3 sequence reads CASSVVQGLAGVGAGELFF. The full variable domain, in which reference TRBV9 and TRBJ2-2 provide the parts outside the CDR3, is DSGVTQTPKHLITATGQRVTLRCSPRSGDLSVYWYQQSLDQGLQFLIQYYNGEERAKGNILERFSAQQFPDLHSELNLSSLELGDSALYFCASSVVQGLAGVGAGELFFGEGSRLTVL.

For this clone: Coverage ceases 3 residues before the CDR3 finishes, and the germline J gene fills in the end. This chain uses TRBV14 with TRBJ2-1; D call uncertain. Germline CDR1 SGHDN, CDR2 FVKESK. V was cut by 4 bases and J by 3 bases, with 7 bases left in between. This CDR3 is built from 13 residues. The sequenced CDR3 bases are TGTGCCAGCAGCCGAACTTTCTACAATGAG. It codes for CASSRTFYNE. The whole CDR3 protein reads CASSRTFYNEQFF.

With respect to this clone: The read gets to within 3 residues of the CDR3 end, and the germline J gene fills in the rest. The genes are TRBV7-9 and TRBJ1-4, with TRBD1 as a possible D gene (5 bases). This CDR3 spans 15 amino acids. CDR1 is SEHNR and CDR2 is FQNEAQ in the germline V gene (reference sequence). CDR3 residues: CASSAHRSGANVLFF. The sequenced CDR3 bases are TGTGCCAGCAGCGCGCACAGGTCTGGGGCCAACGTA.

Of note for this clone: Coverage ceases 3 residues before the CDR3 finishes, and the germline J gene fills in the end. The rearrangement joins TRBV19 to TRBJ1-5, with 9 bases fitting TRBD1. V trimming: 8 bases; J trimming: 3 bases; junction bases outside the gene matches: 11. This CDR3 contains 16 residues. The germline V gene has CDR1 LNHDA and CDR2 SQIVND (reference sequence). The sequenced part of the CDR3 DNA is TGTGCCAGTCGAATCTGGACAGGGGCCACCAATCAGCCC. Protein: CASRIWTGATNQP. The whole CDR3 protein is CASRIWTGATNQPQHF.

In the case of this clone: The CDR3 end falls 3 residues outside the read, so it is completed with the germline J gene. The rearrangement uses TRBV6-2 or TRBV6-3 and TRBJ1-4; TRBD1 agrees at 7 bases. The CDR3 is 15 amino acids. The germline V gene has CDR1 MNHEY and CDR2 SVGEGT. Trimming cost V 5 bases and J 5 bases; bases outside gene matches: 8. CDR3 DNA, as far as it was read: TGTGCCAGCAGTACGACAGGGAGGGGAAATGAAAAA. This codes for CASSTTGRGNEK. The CDR3 as a whole reads CASSTTGRGNEKLFF.

About this clone itself: The read is 3 residues too short to cover the CDR3 end, so that end is filled in from the germline J gene. The J gene is TRBJ2-3, the V gene TRBV7-2; 8 bases are shared with TRBD2. With 2 bases clipped from V and 3 bases from J, the junction kept 4 bases outside the gene matches. The CDR3 loop spans 15 amino acids. The germline gives CDR1 SGHTA, CDR2 FQGNSA. CDR3 bases read: TGTGCCAGCAGCTTAAGGGGACTAGTAACAGATACG. Translating gives CASSLRGLVTDT. The complete CDR3 protein is CASSLRGLVTDTQYF.

Notes on this clone: The read ends 3 residues early relative to the CDR3; the germline J gene fills the gap. The rearrangement links TRBV5-6 to TRBJ2-1; D remains unclear. This CDR3 is 15 amino acids long. V dropped 4 bases and J dropped 2 bases, with 13 bases sitting between them. Germline CDR1 SGHDT, CDR2 YYEEEE. The part of the CDR3 DNA that was read is TGTGCCAGCAGCCACGAGTCGGGTACCTACAATGAG. Its protein is CASSHESGTYNE. The whole CDR3 sequence is CASSHESGTYNEQFF. The entire variable domain, with the rest obtained from reference TRBV5-6 and TRBJ2-1, is as follows: DAGVTQSPTHLIKTRGQQVTLRCSPKSGHDTVSWYQQALGQGPQFIFQYYEEEERQRGNFPDRFSGHQFPNYSSELNVNALLLGDSALYLCASSHESGTYNEQFFGPGTRLTVL.

A remark on this clone: The read ends 3 residues shy of where the CDR3 ends; the end is completed using the germline J gene. The chain has TRBV28 and TRBJ2-2; D unresolved. Trimming left V 6 bases short and J 3 bases short, with 17 bases between. There are 16 residues in the CDR3. Per germline, CDR1 MDHEN and CDR2 SYDVKM. The CDR3 loop reads CASSPPLNRYTGELFF. CDR3 DNA (partial): TGTGCCAGCAGCCCTCCCCTCAACAGATACACCGGGGAG.

In regard to this clone: Read coverage stops 3 residues before the CDR3 terminus; the germline J gene supplies the remainder. The sample has other DNA sequences that encode this CDR3 too. The rearrangement joins TRBV11-2 to TRBJ1-3; 7 bases align to TRBD1. The CDR3 loop spans 15 amino acids. Germline loops: CDR1 SGHAT, CDR2 FQNNGV. V dropped 5 bases and J dropped 1; count of bases not matched to a gene: 5. CDR3 bases read: TGTGCCAGCAGCCTTCAGGGGGGATCTGGAAACACC. This encodes CASSLQGGSGNT. The CDR3 reads in full as CASSLQGGSGNTIYF. The variable domain in full, with the rest retrieved from reference TRBV11-2 and TRBJ1-3, is EAGVAQSPRYKIIEKRQSVAFWCNPISGHATLYWYQQILGQGPKLLIQFQNNGVVDDSQLPKDRFSAERLKGVDSTLKIQPAKLEDSAVYLCASSLQGGSGNTIYFGEGSWLTVV.

Concerning this clone itself: The read ends 3 residues early relative to the CDR3; the germline J gene fills the gap. This chain uses TRBV12-3 or TRBV12-4 with TRBJ2-3, with D perhaps matching TRBD2 (6 bases). The CDR3 extends over 14 amino acids. The CDR3 loop is CASSRLVRGLTQYF. The sequenced CDR3 bases are TGTGCCAGCAGCCGACTAGTTAGAGGGCTCACG.

Of note for this clone: The read comes to an end 3 residues before the CDR3 does, leaving the germline J gene to fill in the end. The gene calls are TRBV28 and TRBJ2-5, with a tentative D call TRBD2 (6 bases). Germline assignment: CDR1 MDHEN and CDR2 SYDVKM. V was cut by 5 bases and J by 2 bases, with 21 bases left in between. The CDR3 covers 17 residues. The chain's CDR3 is CASSRPPTRKPQETQYF. The sequenced CDR3 bases are TGTGCCAGCAGTCGCCCCCCGACTAGAAAGCCGCAAGAGACC. Combining the CDR3 with reference TRBV28 and TRBJ2-5 gives the whole variable domain DVKVTQSSRYLVKRTGEKVFLECVQDMDHENMFWYRQDPGLGLRLIYFSYDVKMKEKGDIPEGYSVSREKKERFSLILESASTNQTSMYLCASSRPPTRKPQETQYFGPGTRLLVL.

A word on this clone: Read sequence stops 3 residues before the CDR3 end, and the germline J gene provides the missing end. The chain recombines TRBV29-1 with TRBJ1-2; D unclear. The CDR3 has 16 residues. Germline CDR1 and CDR2: SQVTM and ANQGSEA. The DNA read from the CDR3 is TGCAGCGCCGATGCACCGACTAGCGGGCGCTCCTACGAC. This encodes CSADAPTSGRSYD. The whole CDR3 protein is CSADAPTSGRSYDYTF.

A remark on this clone: The sequenced fragment ends 3 residues before the CDR3 boundary, so the rest is inferred from the germline J gene. This chain uses TRBV23-1 with TRBJ2-7, with D hard to call. TRBV23-1 is marked as an open reading frame, function uncertain. CDR3 length equals 14 residues. Trimming shortened V by 0 bases and J by 3 bases, and 9 bases separated the two germline ends. The CDR3 loop reads CASSQSWQVYEQYF. CDR3 DNA, as far as it was read: TGCGCCAGCAGTCAATCGTGGCAGGTCTACGAG.

Of note for this clone: The CDR3 end lies 3 residues beyond the end of the read and is filled in from the germline J gene. The chain is built from TRBV10-3 and TRBJ2-7, with TRBD2 matching 10 bases. The CDR3 extends over 13 amino acids. V shed 5 bases, J shed 6 bases, and the junction held 4 bases outside the gene matches. Germline values: CDR1 ENHRY, CDR2 SYGVKD. The CDR3 loop reads CAISPRTSGEQYF. The CDR3 bases that were read are TGTGCCATCAGTCCTCGGACTAGCGGCGAG.